These 12 T cell receptor beta chains were all obtained from the same sample, sequenced in a study of OX40 agonist ivuxolimab in advanced cancers. Here immunoSEQ multiplex PCR was the method, and the copy in TCRdb shows in-frame clones only, minus some. The data show tens of thousands of clones, 90% to 95% seen once. The specimen comprised CD4+ or CD8+ T cells sorted from blood, sampled in a trial of the OX40 agonist ivuxolimab. These TCRs come from an adult with an advanced solid tumor such as melanoma, head and neck, liver or kidney cancer.

The chain has TRBV29-1 and TRBJ2-1; TRBD2 matches 12 bases. There are 16 residues in the CDR3. CDR1 and CDR2 (germline): SQVTM, ANQGSEA. J lost 2 bases, V lost 6 bases, and 8 bases had no gene match. The CDR3 loop reads CSVTAPSGRAYNEQFF. The CDR3, as DNA: TGCAGCGTCACAGCCCCTAGCGGGAGGGCCTACAATGAGCAGTTCTTC.

V is TRBV9 and J is TRBJ1-1; D possibly corresponds to TRBD1 (5 bases). The V end was cut by 2 bases, the J end by 1 base, with 9 bases between. The germline CDR1 and CDR2 sequences are SGDLS and YYNGEE. CDR3 length: 14 residues. The CDR3 sequence is CASSVGTGNTEAFF. CDR3 nucleotide sequence: TGTGCCAGCAGCGTGGGGACGGGGAACACTGAAGCTTTCTTT.

The chain has TRBV29-1 and TRBJ2-7; 9 bases are a match to TRBD1. CDR3 size: 16 residues. The V segment lost 7 bases and the J segment 0 bases; nucleotides outside the gene matches: 13. Germline-derived CDR1 and CDR2 are SQVTM and ANQGSEA. CDR3 sequence: CSAILMRDRASYEQYF. In DNA form, the CDR3 reads TGCAGCGCCATTCTGATGCGGGACAGGGCCTCCTACGAGCAGTACTTC.

This clone has a handful of counts. In the same sample, other DNA sequences code for this CDR3. The chain has TRBV9 and TRBJ1-1; the D is unclear. In germline, CDR1 is SGDLS, CDR2 YYNGEE. The CDR3 extends over 12 amino acids. V was shortened by 3 bases and J by 4 bases, with 7 bases between the two germline ends. The CDR3: CASSAGGTEAFF. CDR3 DNA sequence: TGTGCCAGCAGCGCGGGTGGCACTGAAGCTTTCTTT.

V usage is TRBV5-1 and J usage is TRBJ2-1; the match to TRBD2 covers 16 bases. V gave up 5 bases and J gave up 7 bases; unmatched junction bases: 9. Germline assignment: CDR1 SGHRS and CDR2 YFSETQ. CDR3 length equals 17 residues. The CDR3 loop is CASSSGTSGRARNEQFF. In nucleotides, the CDR3 is TGCGCCAGCAGTTCCGGGACTAGCGGGAGGGCTCGAAATGAGCAGTTCTTC.

This clone was recorded once. The J gene is TRBJ2-2, the V gene TRBV5-6; TRBD1 or TRBD2 may be the D gene (6 bases each). V lost 6 bases and J lost 3, with 12 bases in between. CDR3 length: 14 residues. In germline, CDR1 is SGHDT, CDR2 YYEEEE. In DNA form, the CDR3 reads TGTGCCAGCATGTCGGGGGCCCACACCGGGGAGCTGTTTTTT. Its protein product is CASMSGAHTGELFF.

This chain joins TRBV2 and TRBJ2-1; TRBD2 matches 7 bases. Germline V gene data show CDR1 as SNHLY and CDR2 as FYNNEI. V was clipped by 5 bases and J by 4 bases; unmatched bases: 8. The length of the CDR3 is 15 residues. Here the CDR3 DNA reads TGTGCCAGCAGTAAAGATGGGGGGGAATACAATGAGCAGTTCTTC. Translating it yields CASSKDGGEYNEQFF.

The chain uses TRBV27 and TRBJ2-7; maybe TRBD2 (6 bases). The CDR3 contains 13 residues. V shed 4 bases and J shed 6 bases, with 13 bases lying between them. Germline V gene lookup returns CDR1 MNHEY and CDR2 SMNVEV (reference sequence). This chain's CDR3 is CASSYGTPSEQYF. The CDR3 region has the DNA TGTGCCAGCAGTTACGGGACTCCTTCCGAGCAGTACTTC.

This chain joins TRBV15 and TRBJ1-4; 8 bases align to TRBD1. After removal of 6 bases from V and 5 bases from J, the junction contained 8 bases not matched to a gene. CDR3 length: 15 amino acids. The V gene's germline CDR1 is LNHNV and CDR2 YYDKDF (reference sequence). The DNA for the CDR3 is TGTGCCACCAGTAGACTCCGACAGGGGAATGAAAAACTGTTTTTT. This encodes CATSRLRQGNEKLFF. Looking up the rest from reference TRBV15 and TRBJ1-4 gives the full variable domain: DAMVIQNPRYQVTQFGKPVTLSCSQTLNHNVMYWYQQKSSQAPKLLFHYYDKDFNNEADTPDNFQSRRPNTSFCFLDIRSPGLGDTAMYLCATSRLRQGNEKLFFGSGTQLSVL.

The rearrangement uses TRBV19 and TRBJ2-7; D gene unclear. Germline CDR1 is LNHDA and CDR2 is SQIVND (reference sequence). V lost 3 bases and J lost 1, with 10 bases in between. CDR3 length: 14 amino acids. The CDR3 spells CASSMFLRSYEQYF. DNA for the CDR3: TGTGCCAGTAGTATGTTCCTCAGATCCTACGAGCAGTACTTC.

The chain combines TRBV5-1 with TRBJ2-1; D is perhaps TRBD1 (6 bases). Germline V lookup: CDR1 SGHRS, CDR2 YFSETQ. Trimming left V 0 bases short and J 4 bases short, with 8 bases between. The CDR3 contains 14 residues. The CDR3 is CASSLAGQYNEQFF. The CDR3 coding sequence is TGCGCCAGCAGCTTGGCCGGACAGTACAATGAGCAGTTCTTC.

This clone was seen just once. The chain is built from TRBV5-5 and TRBJ2-7; D may correspond to TRBD1 or TRBD2 (11 bases each). Trimming left V 4 bases short and J 4 bases short, with 27 bases between. This CDR3 contains 18 residues. The germline CDR1 and CDR2 sequences are SGHKS and YYEKEE (reference sequence). In nucleotides, the CDR3 is TGTGCCAGCAGCAGGGGACAGGGGGTTAGCGGGAGGGTTTACGAGCAGTACTTC. Its protein product is CASSRGQGVSGRVYEQYF.